This record covers a single T cell receptor (beta chain). Its matching antigen is unknown. This sample is drawn from a study of cytomegalovirus exposure and HLA in healthy donors. Profiled with immunoSEQ multiplex PCR; TCRdb holds only in-frame clones, not every one. The sample carries approximately 110,000 clones, roughly 86% recorded once. CDR3 length equals 14 residues. CDR1 is LGHNT and CDR2 is FRNRAP in the germline V gene. J gave up 7 bases and V 7 bases, and 9 bases lay outside the gene matches. Regarding the study as a whole: As was reported, the classifier diagnosed cytomegalovirus status with high specificity and sensitivity. The finding came from a later analysis; first-cohort TCR clusters tended to co-occur in the approximately 120 validation repertoires. Most TCR sequences were seen very rarely across donors, but some public TCRs occurred in many. It was approximately 170 TCR beta chains that were listed as cytomegalovirus-associated.

The chain links TRBV12-5 to TRBJ1-5, with TRBD1 matching over 8 bases. Sequences were obtained from PBMCs. The sequence was obtained from a woman aged 18-29 years in good health and CMV-seropositive. The CDR3 sequence is CASAHSGGGQPQHF. The CDR3 coding sequence is TGTGCTAGTGCCCATTCAGGGGGCGGCCAGCCCCAGCATTTT.